The rows below give T cell receptor beta chains drawn from one sample of a study of blood T cells in healthy people across ages. A single record per CDR3 protein comes from TCRdb applying MiXCR to the 5' RACE reads. The sample yields about 930,000 distinct CDR3 sequences, almost 30% seen once. This sample was shared with a second study, whose subject was T cells of mothers and their children.

The material sequenced was blood. Receptor source: a woman in her forties in good health. The CDR3 runs from the conserved cysteine through the conserved F or W. A D gene is named only where the DNA matches it firmly. The listing skips clone size in some rows; elsewhere it reads once, few, many or a size class.

>TRBJ2-3|few|TRBV6-5|TRBD1
CASSSRTGALTDTQYF
TGTGCCAGCAGTTCCAGGACAGGGGCGCTCACAGATACGCAGTATTTT
>TRBJ2-3|many|TRBV28|.
CASSLLQGHYTDTQYF
TGTGCCAGCAGTTTATTACAGGGTCACTACACAGATACGCAGTATTTT
>TRBJ1-2|few|TRBV7-2|TRBD1
CASSSDQGGQADDYTF
TGTGCCAGCAGCTCCGACCAGGGGGGACAGGCTGATGACTACACCTTC
>TRBJ2-5|few|TRBV28|.
CASSAPTRLKETQYF
TGTGCCAGCAGTGCCCCGACTAGATTGAAAGAGACCCAGTACTTC
>TRBJ2-3|.|TRBV3-1|TRBD2
CASRAGGGTDTQYF
TGTGCCAGCAGAGCGGGGGGGGGCACAGATACGCAGTATTTT
>TRBJ1-1|few|TRBV7-3|.
CASSSTGGARNTEAFF
TGTGCCAGCAGCTCCACCGGGGGCGCGAGAAACACTGAAGCTTTCTTT
>TRBJ1-4|.|TRBV20-1|.
CGAQRGAGRLFF
TGCGGTGCGCAACGGGGCGCTGGGAGGCTGTTTTTT
>TRBJ2-7|.|TRBV7-9|.
CASSLEPDSYEQDF
TGTGCCAGCAGCTTAGAGCCAGACTCCTACGAGCAGGACTTC
>TRBJ1-2|few|TRBV7-9|.
CASSLHRDDGYTF
TGTGCCAGCAGCTTACACAGGGATGATGGCTACACCTTC
>TRBJ1-1|.|TRBV7-2|.
CASSAQTRDTEAFF
TGTGCCAGCAGCGCTCAAACGCGGGACACTGAAGCTTTCTTT
>TRBJ2-1|few|TRBV24-1|.
CATSDRRGTAYNEQFF
TGTGCCACCAGTGATAGACGAGGGACTGCCTACAATGAGCAGTTCTTC
>TRBJ2-7|many|TRBV25-1|.
CASSGLQEVSYEQYF
TGTGCCAGCAGTGGACTACAGGAGGTCTCCTACGAGCAGTACTTC
>TRBJ2-1|few|TRBV7-2|.
CASSLRGIENEQFF
TGTGCCAGCAGCTTGCGGGGCATAGAAAATGAGCAGTTCTTC
>TRBJ2-3|.|TRBV7-8|TRBD2
CASSQRLAGPSTDTQYF
TGTGCCAGCAGCCAGAGACTAGCGGGACCTAGCACAGATACGCAGTATTTT
>TRBJ2-5|few|TRBV12-3/TRBV12-4|TRBD1
CASSRQGCETQYF
TGTGCCAGCAGTAGACAGGGGTGTGAGACCCAGTACTTC
>TRBJ1-2|.|TRBV5-1|TRBD1
CASSADRGSSGYTF
TGCGCCAGCAGCGCCGACAGGGGGAGCTCTGGCTACACCTTC
>TRBJ1-1|once|TRBV18|.
CASSPIGRGTNSEAFF
TGTGCCAGCTCACCAATCGGCAGGGGCACGAACTCTGAAGCTTTCTTT
>TRBJ1-2|.|TRBV20-1|.
CSARDEENYGYTF
TGCAGTGCTAGAGATGAGGAAAACTATGGCTACACCTTC
>TRBJ2-1|.|TRBV27|.
CASTVQTGNYNEQFF
TGTGCCAGCACCGTTCAGACAGGCAACTACAATGAGCAGTTCTTC
>TRBJ1-6|few|TRBV20-1|TRBD1
CSAQGGVDRGLLNSPLHF
TGCAGTGCACAAGGGGGGGTGGACAGGGGGCTACTTAATTCACCCCTCCACTTT
>TRBJ2-7|many|TRBV28|.
CASSFRGSYEQYF
TGCGCCAGCAGCTTCCGAGGGTCCTACGAGCAGTACTTC
>TRBJ2-1|.|TRBV28|TRBD2
CASSDPSGGPYNEQFF
TGTGCCAGCAGTGACCCCTCGGGGGGGCCCTACAATGAGCAGTTCTTC
>TRBJ2-1|few|TRBV11-2|.
CASSTWTVLTLNEQFF
TGTGCCAGCAGCACCTGGACAGTCCTAACCCTCAATGAGCAGTTCTTC
>TRBJ2-7|.|TRBV6-6|TRBD2
CASSHSIAGALYEQYF
TGTGCCAGTAGTCACTCGATAGCGGGGGCCCTCTACGAGCAGTACTTC
>TRBJ2-6|.|TRBV28|.
CASNKLGAGANVLTF
TGTGCCAGCAACAAACTAGGGGCTGGGGCCAACGTCCTGACTTTC
>TRBJ2-1|.|TRBV28|.
CASSPTAGNNEQFF
TGTGCCAGCAGCCCTACGGCAGGCAACAATGAGCAGTTCTTC
>TRBJ2-7|.|TRBV6-5|.
CASSYLAGDSYEQYF
TGTGCCAGCAGTTACTTGGCAGGGGACTCCTACGAGCAGTACTTC
>TRBJ1-1|few|TRBV12-3/TRBV12-4|.
CASSRPLGGWSTEAFF
TGTGCCAGCAGTCGCCCCTTGGGGGGATGGAGCACTGAAGCTTTCTTT
>TRBJ2-7|.|TRBV7-6|TRBD2
CASSSRSGGALNEQYF
TGTGCCAGCAGCTCCCGTAGCGGGGGAGCGCTTAATGAGCAGTACTTC
>TRBJ2-1|.|TRBV25-1|TRBD1
CASSRDSTNEQFF
TGTGCCAGCAGCCGGGACAGTACCAATGAGCAGTTCTTC
>TRBJ1-1|.|TRBV3-1|.
CASTKGFFGTEAFF
TGTGCCAGCACCAAAGGGTTTTTTGGCACTGAAGCTTTCTTT
>TRBJ1-5|few|TRBV18|.
CASSPKTGHQPQHF
TGTGCCAGCTCACCCAAGACAGGCCATCAGCCCCAGCATTTT
>TRBJ2-1|few|TRBV12-3/TRBV12-4|.
CASSSGLLNEQFF
TGTGCCAGCAGTTCCGGACTCCTCAATGAGCAGTTCTTC
>TRBJ2-7|many|TRBV2|TRBD1
CASRTDRASYEQYF
TGTGCCAGCAGGACCGACAGGGCCTCCTACGAGCAGTACTTC
>TRBJ2-2|few|TRBV4-2|.
CASSPISNTGELFF
TGTGCCAGCAGCCCTATATCCAACACCGGGGAGCTGTTTTTT
>TRBJ1-1|few|TRBV6-2/TRBV6-3|TRBD1
CASSRHQGGVDTEAFF
TGTGCCAGCAGCCGCCATCAGGGGGGAGTGGACACTGAAGCTTTCTTT
>TRBJ2-7|few|TRBV6-7|TRBD1
CASSWTPGQEDSYEQYF
TGTGCCAGCAGTTGGACGCCGGGACAGGAGGACTCCTACGAGCAGTACTTC
>TRBJ2-3|few|TRBV11-1|.
CASSLAGGHTQYF
TGTGCCAGCAGCTTAGCTGGGGGGCATACGCAGTATTTT
>TRBJ2-7|many|TRBV7-2|.
CASSLMGGEQYF
TGTGCCAGCAGCTTAATGGGGGGCGAGCAGTACTTC
>TRBJ2-5|few|TRBV28|TRBD2
CASSPVGSGAIETQYF
TGTGCCAGCAGCCCTGTTGGTAGCGGGGCCATTGAGACCCAGTACTTC
>TRBJ2-7|few|TRBV14|.
CASSQDRHATFEQYF
TGTGCCAGCAGCCAAGATCGTCATGCGACTTTCGAGCAGTACTTC
>TRBJ2-7|many|TRBV18|.
CASSPPRGDHEQYF
TGTGCCAGCTCACCACCTAGGGGAGACCACGAGCAGTACTTC
>TRBJ2-7|many|TRBV20-1|TRBD1
CSAFSSGTGVYEQYF
TGCAGTGCTTTTTCCTCCGGGACAGGGGTCTACGAGCAGTACTTC
>TRBJ1-5|few|TRBV2|TRBD1
CASSLQGFGNQPQHF
TGTGCCAGCAGTCTACAGGGGTTCGGCAATCAGCCCCAGCATTTT
>TRBJ1-4|few|TRBV29-1|.
CSVGVRGRGEKLFF
TGCAGCGTCGGCGTGCGGGGCAGGGGTGAAAAACTGTTTTTT
>TRBJ2-3|.|TRBV4-3|TRBD2
CASSYLAAYHPSYF
TGCGCCAGCAGCTACCTAGCGGCATACCATCCCTCGTATTTT
>TRBJ2-7|.|TRBV30|TRBD1
CAWSVQGAGEQYF
TGTGCCTGGAGTGTACAGGGGGCTGGCGAGCAGTACTTC
>TRBJ2-7|many|TRBV5-1|.
CASSLATGRYEQYF
TGCGCCAGCAGCTTGGCGACGGGAAGGTACGAGCAGTACTTC
>TRBJ2-7|many|TRBV7-3|.
CASSLTGSAILPYEQYF
TGTGCCAGCAGCTTAACGGGGTCAGCCATTCTTCCCTACGAGCAGTACTTC
>TRBJ2-1|few|TRBV5-1|.
CASSLINNEQFF
TGCGCCAGCAGCTTGATTAACAATGAGCAGTTCTTC
>TRBJ2-3|few|TRBV5-6|.
CASSFLEGSKDTQYF
TGTGCCAGCAGCTTTCTTGAGGGATCAAAAGATACGCAGTATTTT
>TRBJ2-4|.|TRBV7-2|TRBD2
CASSPLGRFASGGAGNIQYF
TGTGCCAGCAGCCCTCTCGGGCGCTTCGCTAGCGGGGGGGCAGGAAACATTCAGTACTTC
>TRBJ2-7|.|TRBV28|.
CASRWGEGTSSYEQYF
TGTGCCAGCCGCTGGGGGGAAGGGACCAGCTCCTACGAGCAGTACTTC
>TRBJ2-3|few|TRBV29-1|TRBD2
CSVRGGLADADTQYF
TGCAGCGTTAGAGGGGGACTAGCGGATGCAGATACGCAGTATTTT
>TRBJ1-2|.|TRBV15|.
CATSREGGPYGYTF
TGTGCCACCAGCAGAGAAGGGGGGCCATATGGCTACACCTTC
>TRBJ1-1|few|TRBV10-3|.
CAISAQATEAFF
TGTGCCATCAGTGCCCAGGCCACTGAAGCTTTCTTT
>TRBJ1-2|.|TRBV6-2/TRBV6-3|.
CASADSSYGYTF
TGTGCCAGCGCCGACAGTAGCTATGGCTACACCTTC